Each of the 24 T cell receptor beta chains below was sequenced from the same sample in a study of identical twins. TCRdb independently ran MiXCR on the 5' RACE reads; one entry per CDR3 protein. The profile shows about 240,000 distinct CDR3 sequences, approximately 11% of them singletons. This same sample was also part of a study on yellow fever vaccine responses in identical twins.

Sequencing was carried out using memory (CD45RO+) T cells sorted from blood. Source of these receptors: a young woman in good health.

In DNA, the CDR3 is TGCAGCGTTGAAGTTCGGTCCTCGAGCTCCTACAATGAGCAGTTCTTC. It translates to CSVEVRSSSSYNEQFF. The chain joins TRBV29-1 to TRBJ2-1, with D uncertain. Germline values: CDR1 SQVTM, CDR2 ANQGSEA. The CDR3 covers 16 residues. Trimming stripped 1 base from V and 0 bases from J, with 13 bases between.

In its sample, this clonotype was seen a few times. The chain employs TRBV5-1 and TRBJ2-7; no reliable D call. This CDR3 is built from 13 residues. CDR1 is SGHRS and CDR2 is YFSETQ in the germline V gene. Trimming shortened V by 0 bases and J by 7 bases, and 11 bases separated the two germline ends. CDR3 protein: CASSLVTPGEQYF. Here the CDR3 DNA reads TGCGCCAGCAGCTTGGTCACCCCTGGGGAGCAGTACTTC.

The V call is TRBV30, the J call TRBJ2-7; TRBD2 aligns across 12 bases. V gave up 3 bases and J gave up 2 bases; unmatched junction bases: 5. The CDR3 runs 15 residues. The germline CDR1 and CDR2 sequences are GTSNPN and SVGIG (reference sequence). Here the CDR3 reads CAWRETSGGAYEQYF. Written as DNA, the CDR3 is TGTGCCTGGAGGGAGACTAGCGGGGGAGCCTACGAGCAGTACTTC.

This clonotype was seen ten or more times. This chain joins TRBV5-1 and TRBJ2-5; D uncertain. In germline, CDR1 is SGHRS, CDR2 YFSETQ. CDR3 size: 11 residues. The V and J ends lost 2 bases and 1 base respectively, with 0 bases between them. The DNA for the CDR3 is TGCGCCAGCAGCTTCCAAGAGACCCAGTACTTC. Translating gives CASSFQETQYF.

The rearrangement links TRBV6-1 to TRBJ2-2; 8 bases align to TRBD1. The germline gives CDR1 MNHNS, CDR2 SASEGT. Trimming cost V 4 bases and J 6 bases; bases outside gene matches: 1. This CDR3 has 13 amino acids. This CDR3 is CASSVQGAGELFF. In nucleotides, the CDR3 is TGTGCCAGCAGTGTACAGGGGGCCGGGGAGCTGTTTTTT.

This chain uses TRBV5-1 with TRBJ1-2; TRBD1 matches 8 bases. V shed 4 bases, J shed 8 bases, and the junction held 10 bases outside the gene matches. The germline CDR1 and CDR2 sequences are SGHRS and YFSETQ. CDR3 size: 14 residues. In nucleotides, the CDR3 is TGCGCCAGCAGCCGGGACAGGTCGGACAGGGGCTACACCTTC. Translation gives CASSRDRSDRGYTF. Combining the CDR3 with reference TRBV5-1 and TRBJ1-2 gives the whole variable domain KAGVTQTPRYLIKTRGQQVTLSCSPISGHRSVSWYQQTPGQGLQFLFEYFSETQRNKGNFPGRFSGRQFSNSRSEMNVSTLELGDSALYLCASSRDRSDRGYTFGSGTRLTVV.

The V call is TRBV11-2, the J call TRBJ1-5; D is perhaps TRBD1 (5 bases). Germline assignment: CDR1 SGHAT and CDR2 FQNNGV. The V and J ends lost 3 bases and 3 bases respectively, with 12 bases between them. This CDR3 has 15 residues. The CDR3 loop reads CASSLVTGPNQPQHF. The DNA of the CDR3 is TGTGCCAGCAGCTTGGTCACGGGGCCCAATCAGCCCCAGCATTTT.

This clonotype came up a few times. The rearrangement joins TRBV2 to TRBJ1-1; tentatively, D is TRBD1 (5 bases). The CDR3 loop spans 14 amino acids. Trimming removed 3 bases from V and 4 bases from J, with 12 bases in between. CDR1 and CDR2 (germline): SNHLY, FYNNEI. CDR3 sequence reads: CASSDDSFFTEAFF. In nucleotides, the CDR3 is TGTGCCAGCAGTGACGACAGCTTTTTCACTGAAGCTTTCTTT.

Ten or more counts support this clonotype. The chain combines TRBV5-1 with TRBJ2-1; the match to TRBD1 covers 9 bases. CDR1 is SGHRS, CDR2 YFSETQ, per germline. CDR3 length: 16 residues. After removal of 4 bases from V and 4 bases from J, the junction contained 9 bases not matched to a gene. The CDR3 DNA sequence: TGCGCCAGCAGCGCTCAGCTCGGGACAGGGTACAATGAGCAGTTCTTC. Encoded protein: CASSAQLGTGYNEQFF.

This chain joins TRBV7-9 and TRBJ1-2; D unresolved. V dropped 4 bases and J dropped 2 bases, with 11 bases sitting between them. Germline values: CDR1 SEHNR, CDR2 FQNEAQ (reference sequence). CDR3 length equals 14 residues. CDR3 coding DNA: TGTGCCAGCAGCTCAGAGACGGAAAACTATGGCTACACCTTC. Residues: CASSSETENYGYTF.

J is TRBJ2-3 and V is TRBV3-1; D remains ambiguous. The germline gives CDR1 LGHDT, CDR2 YNNKEL (reference sequence). This CDR3 is built from 18 residues. V was pared by 0 bases and J by 0 bases, with 16 bases between. CDR3: CASSQDFGRPASTDTQYF. In DNA, the CDR3 is TGTGCCAGCAGCCAAGATTTCGGCAGGCCAGCTAGCACAGATACGCAGTATTTT.

This clonotype was seen more than once but under ten times. The CDR3 is CASSFRWGYEQYF. DNA for the CDR3: TGTGCCAGCAGCTTCAGATGGGGTTACGAGCAGTACTTC. The chain employs TRBV7-8 and TRBJ2-7, with D hard to call. Per the germline V gene, CDR1 is SGHVS and CDR2 is FQNEAQ. CDR3 length: 13 amino acids. Trimming left V 3 bases short and J 4 bases short, with 10 bases between.

The chain has TRBV6-1 and TRBJ2-7; 8 nucleotides align to TRBD1. Germline loops: CDR1 MNHNS, CDR2 SASEGT. The CDR3 covers 14 residues. The junction had 7 bases not matched to a gene; V was cut back by 6 bases and J by 3 bases. The CDR3 nucleotides are TGTGCCAGCAGGCGGGGACAGGACTTCTACGAGCAGTACTTC. Translated, it gives CASRRGQDFYEQYF.

The chain recombines TRBV7-2 with TRBJ2-1, with a tentative D call TRBD1 (6 bases). From germline, CDR1 is SGHTA and CDR2 FQGNSA. V shed 2 bases and J shed 7 bases, with 21 bases lying between them. The CDR3 totals 17 residues. CDR3 nucleotides: TGTGCCAGCAGCTTATTTATCTTGGTTGGGGGCCGAAATGAGCAGTTCTTC. Protein product: CASSLFILVGGRNEQFF.

V gene TRBV6-5 combines with J gene TRBJ2-5; no clear D gene. V shed 2 bases and J shed 5 bases, with 6 bases lying between them. Germline V gene data show CDR1 as MNHEY and CDR2 as SVGAGI. The CDR3 covers 12 residues. CDR3 in DNA: TGTGCCAGCAGTTACGGCTGGGAGACCCAGTACTTC. It encodes CASSYGWETQYF.

This clonotype was picked up a small number of times. The chain combines TRBV20-1 with TRBJ1-5, with D maybe TRBD1 (6 bases). The germline V gene has CDR1 DFQATT and CDR2 SNEGSKA (reference sequence). V was clipped by 0 bases and J by 7 bases, with 16 bases between them. This CDR3 has 15 residues. The CDR3 sequence is CSARDPTGVQQPQHF. The DNA for the CDR3 is TGCAGTGCTAGAGACCCGACAGGTGTCCAACAGCCCCAGCATTTT.

This sequence joins TRBV7-2 and TRBJ1-2; 7 bases are a match to TRBD1. V shed 3 bases, J shed 3 bases, and the junction held 10 bases outside the gene matches. There are 16 residues in the CDR3. Germline V CDR1 and CDR2: SGHTA, FQGNSA. The CDR3 here is CASSFSRGRIHYGYTF. The CDR3 DNA reads as TGTGCCAGCAGCTTCTCGAGGGGGCGCATTCACTATGGCTACACCTTC.

This clonotype appeared a few times. The chain links TRBV12-3 or TRBV12-4 to TRBJ2-5; the match to TRBD1 covers 7 bases. Losses at the gene ends were 6 bases for V and 5 bases for J; bases not matched to a gene: 6. The CDR3 totals 13 residues. CDR3 nucleotides: TGTGCCAGCAGACCTCTAGGGGGCGAGACCCAGTACTTC. This sequence encodes CASRPLGGETQYF.

The V gene is TRBV6-2 or TRBV6-3, the J gene TRBJ2-5, with a tentative D call TRBD1 (6 bases). Germline values: CDR1 MNHEY, CDR2 SVGEGT. The CDR3 totals 13 residues. Trimming shortened V by 7 bases and J by 2 bases, and 11 bases separated the two germline ends. The CDR3 region is CASTIDRQETQYF. The CDR3 DNA follows: TGTGCCAGCACAATCGACAGGCAAGAGACCCAGTACTTC.

The CDR3 region is CATSDPGLARDEQFF. The CDR3 nucleotides read TGTGCCACCAGTGACCCCGGGCTAGCTAGGGATGAGCAGTTCTTC. The chain is built from TRBV24-1 and TRBJ2-1, with a weak D call TRBD2 (5 bases). Germline CDR1 and CDR2: KGHDR and SFDVKD. This CDR3 has 15 residues. Trimming took off 4 bases at V and 8 bases at J, with 17 bases between the two ends.

This clonotype was counted between two and nine times. J is TRBJ2-1 and V is TRBV5-6; 14 bases are shared with TRBD2. The trim removed 4 bases at V and 5 bases at J, leaving 5 bases unmatched. The CDR3 length is 16 residues. The V gene's germline CDR1 is SGHDT and CDR2 YYEEEE. CDR3: CASSRMGLAGDNEQFF. CDR3 DNA: TGTGCCAGCAGCCGTATGGGACTAGCGGGAGACAATGAGCAGTTCTTC. Filled out from reference TRBV5-6 and TRBJ2-1, the complete variable domain reads DAGVTQSPTHLIKTRGQQVTLRCSPKSGHDTVSWYQQALGQGPQFIFQYYEEEERQRGNFPDRFSGHQFPNYSSELNVNALLLGDSALYLCASSRMGLAGDNEQFFGPGTRLTVL.

This clonotype occurred a few times. CDR3 amino acids: CASSLSSGQKSTDTQYF. CDR3 in DNA: TGTGCCAGCAGTCTCTCCTCGGGACAGAAAAGCACAGATACGCAGTATTTT. The chain is built from TRBV12-3 or TRBV12-4 and TRBJ2-3; 7 bases agree with TRBD1. This CDR3 region has 17 residues. J lost 0 bases, V lost 5 bases, and 11 bases had no gene match.

This chain links TRBV4-2 with TRBJ2-1, with unresolved D. This CDR3 has 14 residues. The V end was cut by 0 bases, the J end by 3 bases, with 6 bases between. Germline V gene sequence: CDR1 LGHNA, CDR2 YNFKEQ. The CDR3 loop reads CASSQDLLYNEQFF. CDR3 bases: TGTGCCAGCAGCCAAGATTTACTCTACAATGAGCAGTTCTTC.

The sample holds a few counts of this clonotype. This chain uses TRBV4-2 with TRBJ1-5, with TRBD1 matching over 7 bases. Germline CDR1 and CDR2: LGHNA and YNFKEQ. Trimming cost V 1 base and J 9 bases; bases outside gene matches: 6. This CDR3 region has 14 residues. In DNA, the CDR3 is TGTGCCAGCAGCCAAGGGACAGGTGCGGGGCCCCAGCATTTT. The encoded protein is CASSQGTGAGPQHF.